A selection of T cell receptor beta chains follows, all from one sample in a study of cytomegalovirus exposure and HLA in healthy donors. Assay used: immunoSEQ multiplex PCR; TCRdb lists only in-frame clones, some missing. The repertoire holds 150,000 or so clones, with 75% as singletons. Sequencing input: PBMCs. The receptors stem from a young man in good health and CMV-seropositive. Both conserved end residues are part of each CDR3. D genes are given only for firm matches. Not every row has a clone size; where given, it reads once, few, many or a size class.

V gene	D gene	clone size	J gene	CDR3 DNA	CDR3 protein
TRBV28	-	-	TRBJ1-2	TGTGCCAGCAGTCTACCCAACAGGGTTGGCTACACCTTC	CASSLPNRVGYTF
TRBV2	TRBD2	-	TRBJ2-5	TGTGCCAGCAGTGGACTAGCGCTAAACTCCCAAGAGACCCAGTACTTC	CASSGLALNSQETQYF
TRBV27	-	once	TRBJ2-4	TGTGCCAGCAGTTTATTGGGCTCGGGGGATCACATTCAGTACTTC	CASSLLGSGDHIQYF
TRBV6-5	-	-	TRBJ2-1	TGTGCCAGCAGGCTACCGGGGGTGGGGGGTGAGCAGTTCTTC	CASRLPGVGGEQFF
TRBV7-8	-	few	TRBJ2-3	TGTGCCAGCAGTTCGAGCGCTAACACAGATACGCAGTATTTT	CASSSSANTDTQYF
TRBV4-1	TRBD2	-	TRBJ2-1	TGCGCCAGCAGCCAAGATTTAGGGCTAGCGGGAGGAAATGAGCAGTTCTTC	CASSQDLGLAGGNEQFF
TRBV7-2	TRBD2	-	TRBJ2-2	TGTGCCAGCAGCCTTAGCGGGAGATCGACCGGGGAGCTGTTTTTT	CASSLSGRSTGELFF
TRBV5-4	-	-	TRBJ1-4	TGTGCCAGCAGCTTCAGGGCAGGAGACAATGAAAAACTGTTTTTT	CASSFRAGDNEKLFF
TRBV27	-	few	TRBJ2-2	TGTGCCAGCACCAAAAACACCGGGGAGCTGTTTTTT	CASTKNTGELFF
TRBV19	-	-	TRBJ1-5	TGTGCCAGTAGTCCTGGACAGAGTAGCAATCAGCCCCAGCATTTT	CASSPGQSSNQPQHF
TRBV7-9	TRBD1	-	TRBJ2-1	TGTGCCAGCAGCTTAGGGCTCGAGACAGGGTCGAGTGAGCAGTTCTTC	CASSLGLETGSSEQFF
TRBV5-4	-	-	TRBJ2-2	TGTGCCAGCAGCTTACCCCCGGGAAGGGCTAGCCGGAACACCGGGGAGCTGTTTTTT	CASSLPPGRASRNTGELFF
TRBV7-9	-	-	TRBJ1-1	TGTGCCAGCAGCTTATTACAGAATCGAGAAGCTTTCTTT	CASSLLQNREAFF
TRBV11-2	TRBD2	-	TRBJ2-2	TGTGCCAGCAGCCAGGGACTAGCGGGAGTAAACGGGGAGCTGTTTTTT	CASSQGLAGVNGELFF
TRBV4-1	-	few	TRBJ2-7	TGCGCCAGCAGCCCGCAACAGGGCCAGAGCGGGCAGTACTTC	CASSPQQGQSGQYF
TRBV7-9	-	-	TRBJ2-3	TGTGCCAGCAGCTTAGTTAGCCGAGGAGATACGCAGTATTTT	CASSLVSRGDTQYF
TRBV6-5	TRBD1	-	TRBJ1-4	TGTGCCAGCCGGGGACAGGCTAATGAAAAACTGTTTTTT	CASRGQANEKLFF
TRBV28	-	-	TRBJ1-4	TGTGCCAGCATGGGGGCGGGTCATGAAAAACTGTTTTTT	CASMGAGHEKLFF
TRBV6-5	TRBD1	-	TRBJ2-1	TGTGCCAGCAGTGGACAGGGCGTATCCTACAATGAGCAGTTCTTC	CASSGQGVSYNEQFF
TRBV29-1	-	-	TRBJ2-7	TGCAGCGTCCTAAATGGGGCAGTCGTCCACGAGCAGTACTTC	CSVLNGAVVHEQYF
TRBV13	TRBD2	-	TRBJ2-7	TGTGCCAGCAGCTTAGTGTCCGCGGGAGGGTCTACCGAGCAGTACTTC	CASSLVSAGGSTEQYF
TRBV10-2	TRBD2	-	TRBJ2-3	TGCGCCAGCAGTGGAGAGACTAGCGGGAGAGGGGATACGCAGTATTTT	CASSGETSGRGDTQYF
TRBV28	-	-	TRBJ1-4	TGTGCCAGCAGTTTGGTGGGAGGATGGGCGACTAATGAAAAACTGTTTTTT	CASSLVGGWATNEKLFF
TRBV27	TRBD1	-	TRBJ1-2	TGTGCCAGCAGTCCGACAGGGACAAACGGCTACACCTTC	CASSPTGTNGYTF
TRBV4-1	TRBD2	-	TRBJ2-7	TGCGCCAGCAGCCAAGTGAATCCGATCAGGGACTATACCTACGAGCAGTACTTC	CASSQVNPIRDYTYEQYF
TRBV4-2	TRBD2	-	TRBJ2-7	TGTGCCAGCAGCCAACGCGGGAGGAAGGTGACCCACGAGCAGTACTTC	CASSQRGRKVTHEQYF
TRBV5-5	TRBD2	-	TRBJ2-3	TGTGCCAGCAGGGAGGGTGCGGGAGAGACAGATACGCAGTATTTT	CASREGAGETDTQYF
TRBV7-9	TRBD2	-	TRBJ2-5	TGTGCCAGCACGGCAAGCGGGAGTCCTCAGACCCAGTACTTC	CASTASGSPQTQYF
TRBV7-9	-	-	TRBJ2-1	TGTGCCAGCAGCTTTCGTTGGGAACGGGGCAATGAGCAGTTCTTC	CASSFRWERGNEQFF
TRBV5-1	TRBD2	-	TRBJ2-7	TGCGCCAGCAGCTTTCGACTAGCGGGAGATAACGAGCAGTACTTC	CASSFRLAGDNEQYF
TRBV30	TRBD2	few	TRBJ2-7	TGTGCCTGGAGTGTAAGAGCGGGGGTTGGGACCTACGAGCAGTACTTC	CAWSVRAGVGTYEQYF
TRBV5-1	-	-	TRBJ2-7	TGCGCCAGCAGCTTGGAGCTAAGCTCCTACGAGCAGTACTTC	CASSLELSSYEQYF
TRBV7-9	TRBD2	-	TRBJ2-7	TGTGCCAGCAGCGCCCGGACTAGCTTCTCCTACGAGCAGTACTTC	CASSARTSFSYEQYF
TRBV7-3	-	-	TRBJ2-2	TGTGCCAGCAACCCCCAACAGGATGACACCGGGGAGCTGTTTTTT	CASNPQQDDTGELFF
TRBV2	TRBD1	-	TRBJ1-1	TGTGCCAGCAGGGATCAGACAGGGGGCTTCTCTGAAGCTTTCTTT	CASRDQTGGFSEAFF
TRBV30	-	-	TRBJ2-1	TGTGCCTGGAAGACGGGACTCAACTACAATGAGCAGTTCTTC	CAWKTGLNYNEQFF
TRBV28	TRBD2	few	TRBJ2-1	TGTGCCAGTTCGCCGGGACTAGCGTACAATGAGCAGTTCTTC	CASSPGLAYNEQFF
TRBV7-8	TRBD1	-	TRBJ1-2	TGTGCCAGCAGCGGCCAGACAGGGGGCGCCGGCTACACCTTC	CASSGQTGGAGYTF
TRBV18	-	few	TRBJ2-1	TGTGCCAGCTCGGACCAACAGGGCAATGAGCAGTTCTTC	CASSDQQGNEQFF
TRBV11-2	TRBD2	-	TRBJ2-1	TGTGCCAGCAGCACAACGGGAGGGCCTTATGAGCAGTTCTTC	CASSTTGGPYEQFF
TRBV30	TRBD1	-	TRBJ2-5	TGTGCCTGGGACTCGGGACAGTTTCAAGAGACCCAGTACTTC	CAWDSGQFQETQYF
TRBV7-9	-	-	TRBJ2-1	TGTTCCAGCAGCCCTAGTTGGAACGAGCAGTTCTTC	CSSSPSWNEQFF
TRBV19	TRBD1	-	TRBJ1-1	TGTGCCAGCCTACGGGGGGTCCCGGGACAGGGGCCCAGCACTGAAGCTTTCTTT	CASLRGVPGQGPSTEAFF
TRBV6-6	-	-	TRBJ1-5	TGTGCCAGCAGTAATCCGGGCAATCAGCCCCAGCATTTT	CASSNPGNQPQHF
TRBV19	-	-	TRBJ1-5	TGTGCCAGTACCATGCGGGGGTGGGTATCGAATCAGCCCCAGCATTTT	CASTMRGWVSNQPQHF
TRBV27	TRBD1	-	TRBJ2-7	TGTGCCAGCACCCAGACAGGGTATTGGGGAGAGCAGTACTTC	CASTQTGYWGEQYF
TRBV7-3	TRBD1	few	TRBJ1-1	TGTGCCAGCAGCTTAACGGGGACAGGAGAAGCTTTCTTT	CASSLTGTGEAFF
TRBV29-1	TRBD1	-	TRBJ1-5	TGCAGCGTTGTACTGGGACAGAGCAATCAGCCCCAGCATTTT	CSVVLGQSNQPQHF
TRBV4-1	-	-	TRBJ2-5	TGCGCCAGCAGCCTTAAGACTCGGGGGGAGACCCAGTACTTC	CASSLKTRGETQYF
TRBV28	-	-	TRBJ2-3	TGTGCCAGCAGTCCTCTCGGGACTCCTAGCACAGATACGCAGTATTTT	CASSPLGTPSTDTQYF
TRBV5-1	-	-	TRBJ1-1	TGCGCCAGCAGCTTGGGGTTTCAGGGAATTACACCGAACACTGAAGCTTTCTTT	CASSLGFQGITPNTEAFF
TRBV14	-	-	TRBJ2-1	TGTGCCAGCAGCCAAGGTAACAGTGAGCAGTTCTTC	CASSQGNSEQFF
TRBV4-1	-	once	TRBJ2-7	TGCGCCAGCAGCCAAGATCGGCCCGGGGAAGGCTACGAGCAGTACTTC	CASSQDRPGEGYEQYF